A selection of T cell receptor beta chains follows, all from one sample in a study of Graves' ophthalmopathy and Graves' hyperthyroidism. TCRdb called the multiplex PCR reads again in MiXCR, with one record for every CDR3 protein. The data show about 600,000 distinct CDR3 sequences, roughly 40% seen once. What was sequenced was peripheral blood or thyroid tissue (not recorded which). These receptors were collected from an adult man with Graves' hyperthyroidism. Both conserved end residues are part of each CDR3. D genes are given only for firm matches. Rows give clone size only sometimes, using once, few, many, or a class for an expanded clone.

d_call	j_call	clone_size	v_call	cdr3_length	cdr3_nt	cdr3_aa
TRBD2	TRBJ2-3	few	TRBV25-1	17	TGTGCCAGCAGTGAAGAGGACGGGAGGGCCAGCACAGATACGCAGTATTTT	CASSEEDGRASTDTQYF
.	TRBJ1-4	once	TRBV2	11	TGTGCCAGCAGGGGGACCCGGGAACTGTTTTTT	CASRGTRELFF
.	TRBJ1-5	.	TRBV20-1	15	TGCAGTGCTAGGCGGGGCAGGTACAATGAGCAGCCCCAGCATTTT	CSARRGRYNEQPQHF
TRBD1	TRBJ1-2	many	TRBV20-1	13	TGCAGTGCTGAGGACAGGGGGATCTATGGCTACACCTTC	CSAEDRGIYGYTF
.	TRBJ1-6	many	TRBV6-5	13	TGTGCCAGCACCTCTCGGGGGGTTTCACCCCTCCACTTT	CASTSRGVSPLHF
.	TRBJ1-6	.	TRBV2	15	TGTGCCAGCAGCTTGGCGGCAGGGGCAAATTCACCCCTCCACTTT	CASSLAAGANSPLHF
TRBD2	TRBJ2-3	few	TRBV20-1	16	TGCAGTGCCTCTAGCGGGGGGGTTTACTCCACAGATACGCAGTATTTT	CSASSGGVYSTDTQYF
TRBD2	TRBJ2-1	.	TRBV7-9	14	TGTGCCAGCAGCTTAGGGGACTACTCCAATGAGCAGTTCTTC	CASSLGDYSNEQFF
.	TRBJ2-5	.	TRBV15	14	TGTGCCACCAGCATCGACTTCTCACGGGAGACCCAGTACTTC	CATSIDFSRETQYF
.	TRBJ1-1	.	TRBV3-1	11	TGTGCCAGCAGCCAAGCGGTAGAAGCTTTCTTT	CASSQAVEAFF
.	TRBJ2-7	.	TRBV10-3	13	TGTGCCATCGCAAATAGCGGCACAGATACGCAGTACTTC	CAIANSGTDTQYF
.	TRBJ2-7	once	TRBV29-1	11	TGCAGCGTTGGGACTACCTACGAGCAGTACTTC	CSVGTTYEQYF
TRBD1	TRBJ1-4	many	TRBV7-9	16	TGTGCCAGCAGGTCTAGGACAGGGGATGGTAGTGAAAAACTGTTTTTT	CASRSRTGDGSEKLFF
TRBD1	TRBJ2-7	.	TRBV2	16	TGTGCCAGCTCGCCCCCTCTGGGACAGGGAGCCTACGAGCAGTACTTC	CASSPPLGQGAYEQYF
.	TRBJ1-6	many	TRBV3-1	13	TGTGCCAGCAGCCAGAACCTGGGGTCACCCCTCCACTTT	CASSQNLGSPLHF
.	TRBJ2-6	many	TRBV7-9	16	TGTGCCAGCAGCTTGACAGGCAGCTCTGGGGCCAACGTCCTGACTTTC	CASSLTGSSGANVLTF
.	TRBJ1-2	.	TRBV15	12	TGTGCCACCAGCAGAGGGGCACAGTTCCTCACCTTC	CATSRGAQFLTF
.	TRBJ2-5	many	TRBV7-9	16	TGTGCCAGCAGCCCCCCCGTCAGCGTCCTTCAAGAGACCCAGTACTTC	CASSPPVSVLQETQYF
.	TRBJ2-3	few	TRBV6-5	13	TGTGCCAGCAGGACAGGCAGCACAGATACGCAGTATTTT	CASRTGSTDTQYF
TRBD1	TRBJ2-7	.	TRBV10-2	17	TGCGCCAGCAGTGCTAGAGATTTGACAGGGGGACACTACGAGCAGTACTTC	CASSARDLTGGHYEQYF
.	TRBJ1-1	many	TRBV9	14	TGTGCCAGCAGCGTAGTTGCAGCTGACACTGAAGCTTTCTTT	CASSVVAADTEAFF
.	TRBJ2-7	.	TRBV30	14	TGTGCCTGGAGTGCCTCTCCCGCGGGGTACGAGCAGTACTTC	CAWSASPAGYEQYF
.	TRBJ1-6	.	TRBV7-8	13	TGTGCCAGCAGCCCCAGGGAGGATCCACCCCTCCACTTT	CASSPREDPPLHF
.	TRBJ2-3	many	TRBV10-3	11	TGTGCCCTCGCTAGCACAGATACGCAGTATTTT	CALASTDTQYF
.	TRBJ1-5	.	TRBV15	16	TGTGCCACCAGCAGTGAATCGGCAGACCGCAATCAGCCCCAGCATTTT	CATSSESADRNQPQHF
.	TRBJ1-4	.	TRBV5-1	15	TGCGCCAGCAGCTTGGTAGGGGGGCGGGGTGAAAAACTGTTTTTT	CASSLVGGRGEKLFF
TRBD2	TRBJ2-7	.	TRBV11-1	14	TGTGCCAGCAGACTAGCGCCGGGCTCCTACGAGCAGTACTTC	CASRLAPGSYEQYF
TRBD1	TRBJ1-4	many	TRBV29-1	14	TGCAGCGTGGGCAGGACAGGGGGGAATGAAAAACTGTTTTTT	CSVGRTGGNEKLFF
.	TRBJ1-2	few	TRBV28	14	TGTGCCAGCAGTTTGCTCGGGGGATTCTATGGCTACACCTTC	CASSLLGGFYGYTF
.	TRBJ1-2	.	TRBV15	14	TGTGCCACCAGCCCGGCGGGAGGGTTCTATGGCTACACCTTC	CATSPAGGFYGYTF
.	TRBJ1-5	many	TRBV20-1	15	TGCAGTGCTAGCGGGGACACCTCCCGAGGTCAGCCCCAGCATTTT	CSASGDTSRGQPQHF